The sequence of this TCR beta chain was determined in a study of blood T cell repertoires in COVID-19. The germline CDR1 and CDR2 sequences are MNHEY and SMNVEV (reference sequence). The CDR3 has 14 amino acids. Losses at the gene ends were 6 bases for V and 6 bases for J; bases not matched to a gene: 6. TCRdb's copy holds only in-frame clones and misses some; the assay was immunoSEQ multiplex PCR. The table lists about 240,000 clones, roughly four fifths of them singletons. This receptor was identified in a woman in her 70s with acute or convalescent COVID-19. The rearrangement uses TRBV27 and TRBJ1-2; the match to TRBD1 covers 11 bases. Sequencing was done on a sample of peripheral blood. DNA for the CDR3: TGTGCCAGCAGCCGGACAGGGGGCAGGGATGGCTACACCTTC. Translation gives CASSRTGGRDGYTF.